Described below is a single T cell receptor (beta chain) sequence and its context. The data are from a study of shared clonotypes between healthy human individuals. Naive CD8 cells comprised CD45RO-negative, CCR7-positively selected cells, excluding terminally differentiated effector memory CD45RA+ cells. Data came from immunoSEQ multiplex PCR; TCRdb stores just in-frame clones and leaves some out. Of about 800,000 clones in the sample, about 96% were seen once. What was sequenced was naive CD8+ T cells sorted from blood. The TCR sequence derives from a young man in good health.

The CDR3 region has the DNA TGTGCCAGCAGCCCGGGCACTGAAGCTTTCTTT. Translated: CASSPGTEAFF. The chain is built from TRBV7-2 and TRBJ1-1; D is unclear. V was shortened by 5 bases and J by 4 bases, with 5 bases between the two germline ends. CDR1 and CDR2 (germline): SGHTA, FQGNSA. The CDR3 loop spans 11 amino acids.